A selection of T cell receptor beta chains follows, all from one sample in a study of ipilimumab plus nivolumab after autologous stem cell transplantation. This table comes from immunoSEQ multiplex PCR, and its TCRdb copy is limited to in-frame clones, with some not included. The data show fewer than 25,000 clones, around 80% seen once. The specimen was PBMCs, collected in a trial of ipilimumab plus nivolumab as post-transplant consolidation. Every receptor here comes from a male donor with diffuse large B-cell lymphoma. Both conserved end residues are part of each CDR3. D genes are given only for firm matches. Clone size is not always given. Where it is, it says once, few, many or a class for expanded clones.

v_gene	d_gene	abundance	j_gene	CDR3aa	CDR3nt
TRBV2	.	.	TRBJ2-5	CASSPSRSETQYF	TGTGCCAGCAGTCCAAGTAGGAGCGAGACCCAGTACTTC
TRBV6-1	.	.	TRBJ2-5	CASALVAGETQYF	TGTGCCAGCGCTTTGGTTGCGGGGGAGACCCAGTACTTC
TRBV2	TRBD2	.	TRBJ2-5	CASRDSGGETQYF	TGTGCCAGCAGAGATAGCGGGGGGGAGACCCAGTACTTC
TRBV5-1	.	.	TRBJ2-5	CASSLRLAFGVENQETQYF	TGCGCCAGCAGCTTGCGTTTAGCGTTCGGGGTCGAGAACCAAGAGACCCAGTACTTC
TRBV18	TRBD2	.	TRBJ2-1	CASSPQTSGGAGEQFF	TGTGCCAGCTCACCTCAGACTAGCGGGGGGGCCGGTGAGCAGTTCTTC
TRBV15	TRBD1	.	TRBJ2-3	CATSKMRGLPDTQYF	TGTGCCACCAGCAAAATGAGGGGGCTCCCAGATACGCAGTATTTT
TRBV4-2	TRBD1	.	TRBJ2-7	CASSQARDSSYEQYF	TGTGCCAGCAGCCAAGCTCGGGACAGCTCCTACGAGCAGTACTTC
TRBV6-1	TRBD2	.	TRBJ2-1	CASSARDYPYEQFF	TGTGCCAGCAGTGCCCGGGACTACCCCTATGAGCAGTTCTTC
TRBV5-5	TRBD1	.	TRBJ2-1	CASSVAGTGGYNEQFF	TGTGCCAGCAGCGTGGCCGGGACAGGGGGCTACAATGAGCAGTTCTTC
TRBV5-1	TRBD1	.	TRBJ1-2	CASSSGQYYGYTF	TGCGCCAGCAGCTCGGGACAGTACTATGGCTACACCTTC
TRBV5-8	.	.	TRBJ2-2	CASAAANTGELFF	TGTGCCAGCGCCGCCGCGAACACCGGGGAGCTGTTTTTT
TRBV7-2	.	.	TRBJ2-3	CASRLLSTDTQYF	TGTGCCAGCAGGCTTTTAAGCACAGATACGCAGTATTTT
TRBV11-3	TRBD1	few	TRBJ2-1	CASSSYDRDRDYNEQFF	TGTGCCAGCAGCTCTTACGACCGGGACAGGGATTACAATGAGCAGTTCTTC
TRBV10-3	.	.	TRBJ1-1	CATEITLNTEAFF	TGTGCCACCGAGATAACACTAAACACTGAAGCTTTCTTT
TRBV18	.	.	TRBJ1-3	CASSGDGLSGNTIYF	TGTGCCAGCTCCGGAGACGGTCTCTCTGGAAACACCATATATTTT
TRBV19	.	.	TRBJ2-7	CASSIFARSEQYF	TGTGCCAGTAGTATCTTCGCCCGGTCCGAGCAGTACTTC
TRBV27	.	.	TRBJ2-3	CASSSGFGGVEVDTQYF	TGTGCCAGCAGTTCAGGGTTTGGAGGGGTCGAAGTGGATACGCAGTATTTT
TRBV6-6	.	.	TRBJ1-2	CASRRQESTINYGYTF	TGTGCCAGCAGGCGACAGGAGTCTACTATTAACTATGGCTACACCTTC
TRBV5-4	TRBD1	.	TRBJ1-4	CASSFGGQNNEKLFF	TGTGCCAGCAGCTTCGGGGGACAGAATAATGAAAAACTGTTTTTT
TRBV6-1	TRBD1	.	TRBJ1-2	CASREPLGQGNYGYTF	TGTGCCAGCAGGGAACCCCTGGGACAGGGTAACTATGGCTACACCTTC
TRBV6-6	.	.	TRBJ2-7	CASSPGRGFTYEQYF	TGTGCCAGCAGTCCTGGAAGGGGTTTCACCTACGAGCAGTACTTC
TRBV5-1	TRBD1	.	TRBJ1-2	CASSFNPGTAINYGYTF	TGCGCCAGCAGCTTTAATCCCGGGACAGCCATCAACTATGGCTACACCTTC
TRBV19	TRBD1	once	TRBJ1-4	CASSPGQPNEKLFF	TGTGCCAGTAGTCCGGGACAGCCCAATGAAAAACTGTTTTTT
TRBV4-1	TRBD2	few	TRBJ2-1	CASSQLTSGEEQFF	TGCGCCAGCAGCCAACTTACTAGCGGGGAGGAGCAGTTCTTC
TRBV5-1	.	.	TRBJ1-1	CASSLGGTQGRRTEAFF	TGCGCCAGCAGCTTGGGGGGCACGCAGGGCCGGCGCACTGAAGCTTTCTTT
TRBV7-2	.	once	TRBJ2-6	CASSLVGSGANVLTF	TGTGCCAGCAGCTTAGTGGGTTCTGGGGCCAACGTCCTGACTTTC
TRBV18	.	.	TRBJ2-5	CASSPHFGETQYF	TGTGCCAGCTCACCACATTTTGGAGAGACCCAGTACTTC
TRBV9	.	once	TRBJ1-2	CASSVGHSYGYTF	TGTGCCAGCAGCGTAGGACATAGCTATGGCTACACCTTC
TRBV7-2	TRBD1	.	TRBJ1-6	CASSVGQGSYSPLHF	TGTGCCAGCAGCGTTGGACAGGGGAGTTATTCACCCCTCCACTTT
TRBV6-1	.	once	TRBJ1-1	CASSVEVLTEAFF	TGTGCCAGCAGCGTCGAAGTACTCACTGAAGCTTTCTTT
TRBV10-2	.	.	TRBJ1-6	CASSDLPDRGGPLHF	TGCGCCAGCAGTGATCTCCCGGATCGGGGAGGACCCCTCCACTTT
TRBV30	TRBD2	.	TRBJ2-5	CAWGGGAETQYF	TGTGCCTGGGGGGGAGGGGCGGAGACCCAGTACTTC
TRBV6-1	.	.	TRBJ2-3	CASSQGPTSTDTQYF	TGTGCCAGCAGCCAGGGACCGACTAGCACAGATACGCAGTATTTT